The T cell receptor (beta chain) under discussion was sequenced for a study of T cell responses to AZD1222 COVID-19 vaccine. General study results and limits: Sampled repertoires all dated from after the peak T cell response.

Using immunoSEQ multiplex PCR, the repertoire was profiled, and TCRdb retains in-frame clones only, with some absent. The table has around 100,000 clones, 87% seen once; the top ten hold around 3.8%. Germline trimming cut 5 bases from V and 5 bases from J; bases unmatched to any gene: 4. This CDR3 comprises 13 residues. The germline V gene has CDR1 MNHNY and CDR2 SVGAGI (reference sequence). With respect to this clone: The antigen remains undetermined.

V and J are TRBV6-6 and TRBJ2-3, with 7 nucleotides matching TRBD1. The source was peripheral blood, collected on day 0 of MenACWY control vaccination. The clonotype was recovered from an adult in good health. CDR3 DNA: TGTGCCAGCAGTCCGTCAGGGGGAGATACGCAGTATTTT. Its translation is CASSPSGGDTQYF.